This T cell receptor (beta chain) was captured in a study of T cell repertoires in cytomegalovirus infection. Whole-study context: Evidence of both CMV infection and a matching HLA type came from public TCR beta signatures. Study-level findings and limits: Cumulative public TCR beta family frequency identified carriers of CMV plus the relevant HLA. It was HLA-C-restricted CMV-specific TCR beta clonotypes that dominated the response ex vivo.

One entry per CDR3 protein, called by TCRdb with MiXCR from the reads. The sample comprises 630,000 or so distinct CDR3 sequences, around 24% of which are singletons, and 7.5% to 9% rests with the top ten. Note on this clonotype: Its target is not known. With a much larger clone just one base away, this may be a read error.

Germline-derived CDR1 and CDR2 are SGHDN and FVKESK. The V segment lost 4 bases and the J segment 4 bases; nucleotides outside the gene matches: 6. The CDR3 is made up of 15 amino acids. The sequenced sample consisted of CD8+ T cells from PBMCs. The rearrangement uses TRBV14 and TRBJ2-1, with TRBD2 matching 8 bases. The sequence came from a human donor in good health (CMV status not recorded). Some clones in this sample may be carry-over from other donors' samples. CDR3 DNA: TGTGCCAGCAGCCCACTTAGCGGGACATACAATGAGCAGTTCTTC. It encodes CASSPLSGTYNEQFF.